This T cell receptor (beta chain) emerged from a study of blood T cell repertoires in COVID-19. Study-level background: In each case, the material was cDNA or gDNA derived from T cells, B-cell-depleted T cells, or PBMCs.

Germline assignment: CDR1 LGHDT and CDR2 YNNKEL (reference sequence). V dropped 7 bases and J dropped 5 bases, with 9 bases sitting between them. This CDR3 is built from 11 residues. Authors' data handling: Estimated nucleated cell counts came from reference gene primer amplification. The assay was immunoSEQ multiplex PCR, and TCRdb's table has in-frame clones only and misses some. V and J calls and clone size follow that table, whereas D and trimming were derived from the DNA. The sample holds roughly 300,000 clones, 65% to 90% seen once. The sample taken for sequencing was peripheral blood. The rearrangement uses TRBV3-1 (or the pseudogene TRBV3-2) and TRBJ2-7, with D tentatively TRBD1 (6 bases). The clonotype originates from a human donor in a cohort sampled during active COVID-19. The CDR3 loop is CASTQGDEQYF. CDR3 DNA: TGTGCCAGCACACAGGGAGACGAGCAGTACTTC.